This entry lists 9 T cell receptor beta chains sequenced from one sample in a study of glioma-infiltrating T cells. TCR alpha and beta CDR3 regions were amplified from RNA using iRepertoire nested multiplex PCR. TCRdb reprocessed the multiplex PCR reads via MiXCR and lists one record per CDR3 protein. This sample carries 100,000 to 150,000 distinct CDR3 sequences, roughly 20% of them seen once, and the ten largest clones take nearly 15%. Specimen: glioma tissue, nonneoplastic brain tissue, or PBMCs (not recorded which). The receptor set was obtained from a human donor with low-grade glioma or glioblastoma, undergoing nonglioma brain surgery, or in good health (not recorded which).

The J gene is TRBJ2-5, the V gene TRBV11-2; 7 positions match TRBD2. CDR3 length: 16 amino acids. The trim removed 6 bases at V and 3 bases at J, leaving 13 bases unmatched. Per germline, CDR1 SGHAT and CDR2 FQNNGV. CDR3 nucleotide sequence: TGTGCCAGCAGTAAAATAGACGGGAGGATCAAAGAGACCCAGTACTTC. Encoded protein: CASSKIDGRIKETQYF.

V is TRBV5-1 and J is TRBJ1-3; D is unresolved. The V and J ends lost 1 base and 0 bases respectively, with 8 bases between them. Germline CDR1 reads SGHRS; CDR2 reads YFSETQ. There are 15 residues in the CDR3. CDR3 protein: CASSLLGFSGNTIYF. The CDR3 region has the DNA TGCGCCAGCAGCTTGTTGGGTTTCTCTGGAAACACCATATATTTT.

This clonotype came up many times. This sequence joins TRBV28 and TRBJ1-5; TRBD1 is a possible D gene (5 bases). Germline values: CDR1 MDHEN, CDR2 SYDVKM. CDR3 length: 14 residues. V shed 4 bases and J shed 10 bases, with 17 bases lying between them. The CDR3: CASSSPGTASPQHF. CDR3 nucleotides: TGTGCCAGCAGTTCCCCCGGGACCGCCAGTCCCCAGCATTTT.

This clonotype occurred a few times. The J gene is TRBJ1-2, the V gene TRBV4-1, with 8 bases identical to TRBD1. This CDR3 has 15 amino acids. Per germline, CDR1 MGHRA and CDR2 YSYEKL. Trimming took 4 bases from V and 7 from J; bases not matched to a gene: 11. In nucleotides, the CDR3 is TGCGCCAGCAGCCCCAGACAGGGGATCGTCTGTGGCTACACCTTC. Translated: CASSPRQGIVCGYTF.

In regard to this clonotype: This may arise from a read error, as a much more abundant clone is one base away. The CDR3 sequence: CASTALMVEKNQPQHF. The CDR3, as DNA: TGTGCCAGTACCGCACTCATGGTGGAGAAAAATCAGCCCCAGCATTTT. J is TRBJ1-5 and V is TRBV19, with unresolved D. Germline V gene data show CDR1 as LNHDA and CDR2 as SQIVND (reference sequence). This CDR3 is 16 amino acids long. With 7 bases removed from V and 4 bases from J, the gap between germline ends came to 20 bases.

This clonotype appeared many times. The CDR3 reads CASSQDRGDQTSYEQYF. The CDR3 DNA follows: TGCGCCAGCAGCCAAGATCGGGGCGATCAAACCTCCTACGAGCAGTACTTC. V usage is TRBV4-3 and J usage is TRBJ2-7; the D call may be TRBD1 or TRBD2 (5 bases each). The V gene's germline CDR1 is LGHNA and CDR2 YSLEER. Between the trimmed V and J ends, which lost 0 bases and 0 bases, there was a span of 15 bases. The CDR3 spans 17 residues.

This clonotype has ten or more counts. V and J are TRBV7-2 and TRBJ2-7, with TRBD2 matching over 7 bases. CDR1 SGHTA and CDR2 FQGNSA come from the germline V gene. CDR3 length equals 13 residues. The ends lost 7 bases at V and 3 bases at J; junction bases unmatched: 6. CDR3 in amino acids: CASTLQRGYEQYF. The CDR3 nucleotides read TGTGCCAGCACCCTACAGCGGGGCTACGAGCAGTACTTC.

This clonotype has just a few counts. This CDR3 reads CASSHFGQAAQTQYF. The CDR3 DNA follows: TGTGCCAGCAGCCACTTCGGACAAGCCGCGCAGACCCAGTACTTC. The chain is built from TRBV3-1 and TRBJ2-5; TRBD1 is a possible D gene (5 bases). The V and J ends lost 3 bases and 6 bases respectively, with 17 bases between them. The CDR3 is 15 amino acids. Germline V gene lookup returns CDR1 LGHDT and CDR2 YNNKEL (reference sequence).

J is TRBJ1-2 and V is TRBV19; D uncertain. Trimming took 10 bases from V and 2 from J, leaving 17 bases between them. The CDR3 covers 14 residues. Germline lookup yields CDR1 LNHDA and CDR2 SQIVND (reference sequence). The CDR3 DNA is TGTGCCACCAGACCCAGTCAATTAAACTATGGCTACACCTTC. As protein: CATRPSQLNYGYTF.